These 8 T cell receptor beta chains were all obtained from the same sample, sequenced in a study of blood T cell repertoires in COVID-19. The repertoire was sequenced with immunoSEQ multiplex PCR; TCRdb's copy has only in-frame clones and lacks some. Of about 160,000 clones in the sample, about four fifths were seen once. The sample consisted of peripheral blood. The origin of the receptors is a man aged 60 to 69 with active or convalescent COVID-19.

This chain links TRBV11-2 with TRBJ2-7, with D perhaps TRBD1 (5 bases). This CDR3 region has 14 residues. The ends were cut back, 5 bases at V and 1 base at J, with 12 bases in the middle. Germline V gene sequence: CDR1 SGHAT, CDR2 FQNNGV. CDR3 residues: CASSPQTVSYEQYF. In DNA, the CDR3 is TGTGCCAGCAGCCCCCAGACAGTATCCTACGAGCAGTACTTC.

The chain links TRBV2 to TRBJ1-2; D gene unclear. The CDR3 consists of 13 residues. CDR1 SNHLY and CDR2 FYNNEI come from the germline V gene. V shed 11 bases and J shed 3 bases, with 16 bases lying between them. The CDR3 sequence is CASSANLHYGYTF. The CDR3 DNA reads TGTGCCTCCTCAGCGAATTTGCACTATGGCTACACCTTC.

The V call is TRBV5-1, the J call TRBJ2-1; 11 nucleotides match TRBD2. The CDR3 covers 16 residues. The trim removed 2 bases at V and 7 bases at J, leaving 8 bases unmatched. Per the germline V gene, CDR1 is SGHRS and CDR2 is YFSETQ. CDR3 bases: TGCGCCAGCAGCTTCTTAGCGGGGGGGCCTTGGAATGAGCAGTTCTTC. It specifies CASSFLAGGPWNEQFF.

V usage is TRBV28 and J usage is TRBJ1-2; D is uncertain. Germline CDR1 is MDHEN and CDR2 is SYDVKM. Between the trimmed V and J ends, which lost 3 bases and 0 bases, there was a span of 5 bases. The length of the CDR3 is 13 residues. CDR3 in DNA: TGTGCCAGCAGTTTCGTTCCTAACTATGGCTACACCTTC. Its protein product is CASSFVPNYGYTF.

The chain joins TRBV9 to TRBJ1-3; no definite D call. CDR3 length equals 15 residues. Germline V gene data show CDR1 as SGDLS and CDR2 as YYNGEE. The germline V and J ends were trimmed by 4 bases and 1 base, with 12 bases remaining between them. This CDR3 reads CASSYRGLSGNTIYF. The DNA for the CDR3 is TGTGCCAGCAGCTACCGGGGTTTATCTGGAAACACCATATATTTT.

V gene TRBV7-6 combines with J gene TRBJ2-5; 7 bases fit TRBD1. V was pared by 1 base and J by 2 bases, with 7 bases of the junction left unmatched. Germline V lookup: CDR1 SGHVS, CDR2 FNYEAQ. The CDR3 runs to 16 residues. CDR3 coding DNA: TGTGCCAGCAGCTTAGGAGGGCCGGGACAGCAAGAGACCCAGTACTTC. Protein sequence: CASSLGGPGQQETQYF.

The chain recombines TRBV5-1 with TRBJ1-4; 7 nucleotides line up with TRBD1. The CDR3 sequence is 15 residues long. V lost 3 bases, J lost 5 bases, and 7 bases stayed unmatched. The germline gives CDR1 SGHRS, CDR2 YFSETQ. For the CDR3, the DNA is TGCGCCAGCAGCTATCACAGGGGATCGAATGAAAAACTGTTTTTT. This gives the protein CASSYHRGSNEKLFF. Complete variable domain (other parts from reference TRBV5-1 and TRBJ1-4): KAGVTQTPRYLIKTRGQQVTLSCSPISGHRSVSWYQQTPGQGLQFLFEYFSETQRNKGNFPGRFSGRQFSNSRSEMNVSTLELGDSALYLCASSYHRGSNEKLFFGSGTQLSVL.

The chain is built from TRBV24-1 and TRBJ2-5, with 7 bases identical to TRBD1. The CDR3 is made up of 17 amino acids. The V gene end was trimmed by 5 bases and the J gene end by 3 bases; junction bases not matched to a gene: 14. Germline loops: CDR1 KGHDR, CDR2 SFDVKD. This chain's CDR3 is CATSVQGPLSDKETQYF. In DNA form, the CDR3 reads TGTGCCACCAGTGTACAGGGGCCCCTTTCCGATAAAGAGACCCAGTACTTC.